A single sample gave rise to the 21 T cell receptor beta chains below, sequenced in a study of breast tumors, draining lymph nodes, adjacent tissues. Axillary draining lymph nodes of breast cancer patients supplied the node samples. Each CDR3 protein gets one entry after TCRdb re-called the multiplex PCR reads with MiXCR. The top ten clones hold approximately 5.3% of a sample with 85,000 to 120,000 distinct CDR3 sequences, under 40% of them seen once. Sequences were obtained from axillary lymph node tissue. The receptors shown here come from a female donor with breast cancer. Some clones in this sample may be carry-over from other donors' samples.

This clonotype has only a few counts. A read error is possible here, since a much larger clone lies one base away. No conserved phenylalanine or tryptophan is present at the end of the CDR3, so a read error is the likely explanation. Written as DNA, the CDR3 is TGTGCCAGCAGTACGCTAAATGAGCAGTTCCTC. This sequence encodes CASSTLNEQFL. The chain couples TRBV12-3 or TRBV12-4 to TRBJ2-1; no firm D call. Deletions cut 5 bases from V and 7 bases from J, with 6 bases between. The CDR3 spans 11 residues.

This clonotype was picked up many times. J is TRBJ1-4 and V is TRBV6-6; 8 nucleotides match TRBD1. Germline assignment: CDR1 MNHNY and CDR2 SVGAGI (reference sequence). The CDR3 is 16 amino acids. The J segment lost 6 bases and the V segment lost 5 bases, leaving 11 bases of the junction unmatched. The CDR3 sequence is CASSHPSRGLDEKLFF. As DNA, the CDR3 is TGTGCCAGCAGTCACCCCTCCAGGGGGCTAGATGAAAAACTGTTTTTT.

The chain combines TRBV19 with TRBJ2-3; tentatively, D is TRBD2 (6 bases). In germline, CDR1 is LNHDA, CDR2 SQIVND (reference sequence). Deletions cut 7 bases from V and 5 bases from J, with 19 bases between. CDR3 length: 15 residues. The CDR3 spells CASNPSGVAGDTQYF. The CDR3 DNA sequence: TGTGCCAGTAACCCATCGGGGGTAGCAGGAGATACGCAGTATTTT.

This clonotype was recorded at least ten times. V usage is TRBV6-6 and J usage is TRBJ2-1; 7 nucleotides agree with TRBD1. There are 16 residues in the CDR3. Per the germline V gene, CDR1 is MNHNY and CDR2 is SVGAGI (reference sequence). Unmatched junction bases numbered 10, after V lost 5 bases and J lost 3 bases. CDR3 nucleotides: TGTGCCAGCAGTCCCACGGGCAGGGGGTACTACAATGAGCAGTTCTTC. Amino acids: CASSPTGRGYYNEQFF.

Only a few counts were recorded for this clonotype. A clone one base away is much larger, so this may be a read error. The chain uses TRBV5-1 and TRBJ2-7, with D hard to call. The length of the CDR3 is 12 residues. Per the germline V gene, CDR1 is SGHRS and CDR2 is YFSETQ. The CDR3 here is CASRGLSYEHYF. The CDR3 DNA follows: TGCGCCAGCAGGGGCCTTTCCTACGAGCACTACTTC.

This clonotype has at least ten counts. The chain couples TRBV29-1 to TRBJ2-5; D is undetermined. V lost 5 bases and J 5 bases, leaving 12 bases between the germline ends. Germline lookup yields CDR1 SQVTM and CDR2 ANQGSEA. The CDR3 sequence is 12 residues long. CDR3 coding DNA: TGCAGCGTTTTCTGGGGTTGGGAGACCCAGTACTTC. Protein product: CSVFWGWETQYF.

The CDR3 here is CASSRREASGNTIYF. The CDR3 region has the DNA TGTGCCAGCAGTCGCAGGGAGGCCTCTGGAAACACCATATATTTT. The chain has TRBV5-4 and TRBJ1-3, with TRBD1 as a possible D gene (5 bases). The germline V and J ends were trimmed by 5 bases and 0 bases, with 12 bases remaining between them. The CDR3 is 15 residues long. Germline CDR1 SGHNT, CDR2 YYREEE (reference sequence).

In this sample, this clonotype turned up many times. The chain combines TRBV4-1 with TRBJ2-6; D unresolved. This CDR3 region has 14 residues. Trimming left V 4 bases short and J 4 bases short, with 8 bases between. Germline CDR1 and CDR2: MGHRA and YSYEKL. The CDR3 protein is CASSLYPGANVLTF. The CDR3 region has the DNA TGCGCCAGCAGCCTGTACCCCGGGGCCAACGTCCTGACTTTC.

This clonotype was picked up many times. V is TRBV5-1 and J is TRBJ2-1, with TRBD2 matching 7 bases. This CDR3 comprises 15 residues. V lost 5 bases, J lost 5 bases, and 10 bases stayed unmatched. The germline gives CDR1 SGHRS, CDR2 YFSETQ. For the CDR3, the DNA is TGCGCCAGCAGAGCTACGGGGGGACGAAACAATGAGCAGTTCTTC. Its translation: CASRATGGRNNEQFF.

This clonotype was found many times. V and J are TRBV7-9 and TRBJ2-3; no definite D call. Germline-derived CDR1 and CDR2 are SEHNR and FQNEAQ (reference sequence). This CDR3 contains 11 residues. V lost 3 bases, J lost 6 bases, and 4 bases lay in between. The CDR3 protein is CASSFGDTQYF. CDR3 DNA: TGTGCCAGCAGCTTTGGTGATACGCAGTATTTT.

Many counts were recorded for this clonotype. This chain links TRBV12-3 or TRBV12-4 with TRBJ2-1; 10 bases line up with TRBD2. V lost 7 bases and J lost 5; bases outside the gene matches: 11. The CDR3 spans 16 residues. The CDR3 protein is CASNFTWTSGNNEQFF. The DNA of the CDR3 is TGTGCCAGCAACTTTACTTGGACTAGCGGTAACAATGAGCAGTTCTTC.

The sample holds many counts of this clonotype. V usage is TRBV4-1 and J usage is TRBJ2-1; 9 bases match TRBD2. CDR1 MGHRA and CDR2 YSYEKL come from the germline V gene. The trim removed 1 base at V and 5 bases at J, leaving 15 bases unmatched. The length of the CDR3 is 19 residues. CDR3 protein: CASSQVWAGGPSKNNEQFF. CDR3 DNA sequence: TGCGCCAGCAGCCAAGTTTGGGCGGGAGGGCCTTCAAAGAACAATGAGCAGTTCTTC.

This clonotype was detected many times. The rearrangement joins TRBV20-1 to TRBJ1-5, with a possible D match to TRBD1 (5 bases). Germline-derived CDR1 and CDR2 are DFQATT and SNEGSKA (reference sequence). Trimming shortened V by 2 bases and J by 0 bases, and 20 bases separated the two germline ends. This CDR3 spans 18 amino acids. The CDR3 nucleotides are TGCAGTGCTAGAAAGCCGGGACGGCGCCTATATAGCAATCAGCCCCAGCATTTT. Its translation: CSARKPGRRLYSNQPQHF.

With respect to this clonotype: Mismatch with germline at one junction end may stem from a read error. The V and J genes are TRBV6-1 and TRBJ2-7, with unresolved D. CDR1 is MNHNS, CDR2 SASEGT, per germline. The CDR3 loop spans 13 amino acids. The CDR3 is CASSGVNSYEQHF. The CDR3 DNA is TGTGCCAGCAGTGGCGTCAACTCCTACGAGCAGCACTTC.

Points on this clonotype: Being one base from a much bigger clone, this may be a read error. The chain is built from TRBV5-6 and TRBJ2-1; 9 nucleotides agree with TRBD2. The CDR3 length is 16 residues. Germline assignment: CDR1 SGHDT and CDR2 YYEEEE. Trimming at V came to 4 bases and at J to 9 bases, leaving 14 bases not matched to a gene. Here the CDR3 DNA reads TGTGCCAGCAGCCGGGTCTTGGCACTAGCGGGTGGTGAGCAGTTCTTC. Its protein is CASSRVLALAGGEQFF.

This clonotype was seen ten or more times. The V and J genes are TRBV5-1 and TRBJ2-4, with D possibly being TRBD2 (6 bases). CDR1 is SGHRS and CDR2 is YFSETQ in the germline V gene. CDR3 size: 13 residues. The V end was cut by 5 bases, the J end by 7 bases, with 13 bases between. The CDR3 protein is CASSLTRGNIQYF. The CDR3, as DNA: TGCGCCAGCAGTTTGACTAGAGGGAACATTCAGTACTTC. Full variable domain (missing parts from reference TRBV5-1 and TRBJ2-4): KAGVTQTPRYLIKTRGQQVTLSCSPISGHRSVSWYQQTPGQGLQFLFEYFSETQRNKGNFPGRFSGRQFSNSRSEMNVSTLELGDSALYLCASSLTRGNIQYFGAGTRLSVL.

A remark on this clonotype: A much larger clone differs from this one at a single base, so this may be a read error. CDR3 in amino acids: CASNQGGMAGYTF. The DNA for the CDR3 is TGTGCCAGCAACCAAGGGGGAATGGCCGGCTACACCTTC. The J gene is TRBJ1-2, the V gene TRBV11-2; perhaps TRBD1 as D (6 bases). The CDR3 covers 13 residues. Germline V gene lookup returns CDR1 SGHAT and CDR2 FQNNGV. V lost 7 bases to trimming and J lost 8 bases, with 17 bases between them. The full variable domain, in which reference TRBV11-2 and TRBJ1-2 provide the parts outside the CDR3, is EAGVAQSPRYKIIEKRQSVAFWCNPISGHATLYWYQQILGQGPKLLIQFQNNGVVDDSQLPKDRFSAERLKGVDSTLKIQPAKLEDSAVYLCASNQGGMAGYTFGSGTRLTVV.

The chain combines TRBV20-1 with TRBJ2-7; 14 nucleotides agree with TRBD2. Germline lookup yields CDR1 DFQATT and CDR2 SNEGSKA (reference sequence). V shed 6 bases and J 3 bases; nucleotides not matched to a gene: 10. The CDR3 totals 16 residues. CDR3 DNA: TGCAGTGCCAGTGGGACTAGCGGGAGTAGAGTCTACGAGCAGTACTTC. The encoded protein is CSASGTSGSRVYEQYF.

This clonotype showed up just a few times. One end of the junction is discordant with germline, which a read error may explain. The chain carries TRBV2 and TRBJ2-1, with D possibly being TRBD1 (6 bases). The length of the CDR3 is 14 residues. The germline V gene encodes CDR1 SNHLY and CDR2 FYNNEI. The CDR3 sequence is CASREIGTRNGQFF. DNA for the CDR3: TGTGCCAGCAGGGAAATCGGGACACGGAATGGGCAGTTCTTC.

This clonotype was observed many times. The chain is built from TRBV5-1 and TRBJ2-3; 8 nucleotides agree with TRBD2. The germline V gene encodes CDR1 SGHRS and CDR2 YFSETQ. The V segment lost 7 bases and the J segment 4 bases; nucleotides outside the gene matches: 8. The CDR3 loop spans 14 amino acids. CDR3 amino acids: CASERSGGSDTQYF. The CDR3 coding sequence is TGCGCCAGCGAAAGGAGCGGGGGTTCAGATACGCAGTATTTT.

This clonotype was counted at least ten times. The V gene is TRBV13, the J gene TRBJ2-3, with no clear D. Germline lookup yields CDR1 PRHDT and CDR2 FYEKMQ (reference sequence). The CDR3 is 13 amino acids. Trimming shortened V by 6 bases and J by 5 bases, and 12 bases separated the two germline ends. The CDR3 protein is CASSATGRDTQYF. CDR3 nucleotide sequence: TGTGCCAGCAGTGCAACTGGAAGAGATACGCAGTATTTT.